This TCR beta chain stems from a study of shared clonotypes between healthy human individuals. Whole-study results and caveats: Measured sharing among donors was expected to vary with sequencing depth.

On this clone: Its matching antigen is unknown.

Trimming stripped 6 bases from V and 0 bases from J, with 14 bases between. The CDR3 is made up of 15 amino acids. Germline V gene data show CDR1 as KGHSH and CDR2 as LQKENI. In replicate PCRs of sorted subsets, around 0.2 ug DNA, roughly 27,000 T cell genomes, was used. TCRdb's table, derived via immunoSEQ multiplex PCR, lists solely in-frame clones and lacks some. The sample lists 2 million to 2.5 million clones; more than 85% were seen once. Material: naive CD4+ T cells from PBMCs. The subset was: CD45RA+ positively selected. The chain couples TRBV18 to TRBJ1-1; perhaps TRBD1 as D (5 bases). The clonotype comes from a man younger than 35 in good health. Some clones in this sample may be carry-over from other donors' samples. The CDR3 nucleotides are TGTGCCAGCTCCCCCGCGGGGGGACTGAACACTGAAGCTTTCTTT. As protein: CASSPAGGLNTEAFF.